This T cell receptor (beta chain) was recorded in a study of T-cell reconstitution after alpha-beta-depleted transplantation in children. This clonotype was detected many times. Its antigen is undetermined. Construction of the TCRbeta library involved unique molecular identifiers. TCRdb analysed the PCR reads with MiXCR anew, one entry per CDR3 protein. The table shows approximately 490,000 distinct CDR3 sequences, with roughly a tenth occurring only once. The V and J ends lost 4 bases and 3 bases respectively, with 13 bases between them. CDR3 size: 14 residues. Germline assignment: CDR1 MDHEN and CDR2 SYDVKM. General study results and limits: The main origin of T-cell counts and diversity one year after transplant was newly produced T cells.

The sequenced sample was PBMCs, obtained before TCRalphabeta/CD19-depleted stem cell transplant. The chain has TRBV28 and TRBJ2-7; D uncertain. The sequence was collected from a child under 10 years old with inherited bone marrow failure, due to receive a stem cell transplant. CDR3 amino acids: CASSSLDGYYEQYF. CDR3 DNA: TGTGCCAGCAGTTCCCTAGACGGATACTACGAGCAGTACTTC.